Below are 16 T cell receptor beta chains sequenced from a single sample in a study of blood T cell repertoires in COVID-19. TCRdb's table, derived via immunoSEQ multiplex PCR, lists solely in-frame clones and lacks some. The table lists about 59,000 clones, around 80% of them singletons. Sequencing input: peripheral blood. Receptor source: a man between 60 and 70 years old with acute or convalescent COVID-19.

This chain connects TRBV12-3 or TRBV12-4 to TRBJ2-7, with D possibly TRBD1 on 5 matching bases. This CDR3 contains 12 residues. V lost 2 bases to trimming and J lost 6 bases, with 8 bases between them. CDR3 region: CASSLRDSEQYF. Written as DNA, the CDR3 is TGTGCCAGCAGTTTAAGAGACAGCGAGCAGTACTTC.

This clone was recorded a few times. V usage is TRBV3-1 (or the pseudogene TRBV3-2) and J usage is TRBJ2-7; a weak D match, TRBD2 (6 bases). V was trimmed by 4 bases and J by 2 bases, leaving 12 bases between them. From germline, CDR1 is LGHDT and CDR2 YNNKEL (reference sequence). The CDR3 is 14 residues long. This CDR3 is CASSRGDGTYEQYF. CDR3 nucleotides: TGTGCCAGCAGCCGGGGGGACGGGACCTACGAGCAGTACTTC.

V is TRBV11-2 and J is TRBJ2-3; 9 bases align to TRBD2. This CDR3 has 19 amino acids. Looked up from germline, CDR1 is SGHAT and CDR2 is FQNNGV. V gave up 1 base and J gave up 1 base; unmatched junction bases: 12. CDR3 nucleotide sequence: TGTGCCAGCAGCTTAGTACCGGCGGGAGGGACCCTCGGCACAGATACGCAGTATTTT. Translated: CASSLVPAGGTLGTDTQYF.

This clone was observed a single time. The chain is built from TRBV7-6 and TRBJ2-3; 11 positions match TRBD2. The V segment lost 1 base and the J segment 7 bases; nucleotides outside the gene matches: 10. The CDR3 loop spans 17 amino acids. Germline V gene data show CDR1 as SGHVS and CDR2 as FNYEAQ. The CDR3 DNA follows: TGTGCCAGCAGCTTAGGCCTAGCGGGAGGAGGTTCAAATACGCAGTATTTT. Protein sequence: CASSLGLAGGGSNTQYF.

The chain is built from TRBV2 and TRBJ1-4; 7 nucleotides agree with TRBD1. The CDR3 is 14 residues long. Germline CDR1 reads SNHLY; CDR2 reads FYNNEI. V lost 6 bases to trimming and J lost 8 bases; unmatched junction nucleotides: 9. The CDR3 reads CASRAGTVWEKLFF. The CDR3 bases are TGTGCCAGCAGGGCCGGGACAGTCTGGGAAAAACTGTTTTTT.

The J gene is TRBJ2-5, the V gene TRBV11-3; TRBD1 agrees at 7 bases. The CDR3 has 16 amino acids. CDR1 and CDR2 from the germline V gene are SGHNT and YENEEA. V dropped 5 bases and J dropped 1; count of bases not matched to a gene: 10. The CDR3 region is CASSPGGQRPQETQYF. CDR3 nucleotide sequence: TGTGCCAGCAGCCCAGGGGGACAGCGCCCCCAAGAGACCCAGTACTTC.

In this sample, this clone turned up a few times. This chain connects TRBV28 to TRBJ2-1; the match to TRBD2 covers 9 bases. The trim removed 7 bases at V and 6 bases at J, leaving 13 bases unmatched. The CDR3 runs to 16 residues. CDR1 and CDR2 (germline): MDHEN, SYDVKM. CDR3 region: CASTKTSSGRANEQFF. The DNA of the CDR3 is TGTGCCAGCACCAAGACTAGTAGCGGGAGAGCCAATGAGCAGTTCTTC.

The chain uses TRBV6-2 or TRBV6-3 and TRBJ2-5, with D possibly TRBD1 on 5 matching bases. Germline CDR1 MNHEY, CDR2 SVGEGT. V lost 0 bases to trimming and J lost 2 bases, with 16 bases between them. The CDR3 covers 17 residues. DNA of the CDR3: TGTGCCAGCAGTTACTCGATTGGGCAGGGTAATCAAGAGACCCAGTACTTC. It yields the protein CASSYSIGQGNQETQYF.

Turning to this clone: The germline gene is not matched at one end of the junction; a read error may be the cause. The chain uses TRBV7-7 and TRBJ2-5, with 9 bases matching TRBD1. Germline loops: CDR1 SSHAT, CDR2 FNYEAQ (reference sequence). The CDR3 runs 15 residues. CDR3 residues: CASSLSGTGQETQYF. As DNA, the CDR3 is TGTGCTAGCAGCTTATCAGGGACAGGGCAAGAGACCCAGTACTTC.

V and J are TRBV11-3 and TRBJ2-7, with a weak D call TRBD1 (6 bases). From germline, CDR1 is SGHNT and CDR2 YENEEA. The CDR3 is 13 amino acids. V lost 5 bases, J lost 1 base, and 9 bases lay in between. This CDR3 reads CASSPGHSYEQYF. The CDR3 bases are TGTGCCAGCAGCCCGGGACATTCCTACGAGCAGTACTTC.

The chain is built from TRBV28 and TRBJ2-3; 14 bases line up with TRBD2. This CDR3 is 16 amino acids long. Germline V lookup: CDR1 MDHEN, CDR2 SYDVKM. After removal of 4 bases from V and 5 bases from J, the junction contained 5 bases not matched to a gene. The CDR3 DNA reads TGTGCCAGCAGTTCCTCGGGACTAGCGGGAGAAGATACGCAGTATTTT. This encodes CASSSSGLAGEDTQYF.

The chain couples TRBV12-3 or TRBV12-4 to TRBJ1-1; 7 bases fit TRBD1. This CDR3 is 13 amino acids long. The trim removed 7 bases at V and 6 bases at J, leaving 8 bases unmatched. CDR3 DNA sequence: TGTGCCAGCACTGACAGGGCGAGCCCTGAAGCTTTCTTT. Residues: CASTDRASPEAFF.

Only one count was recorded for this clone. The chain recombines TRBV5-5 with TRBJ1-1; D not certain. The CDR3 extends over 13 amino acids. Trimming shortened V by 2 bases and J by 4 bases, and 9 bases separated the two germline ends. CDR1 and CDR2 (germline): SGHKS, YYEKEE (reference sequence). CDR3 in DNA: TGTGCCAGCAGCTTAGGAGGGCCCACTGAAGCTTTCTTT. Translating it yields CASSLGGPTEAFF.

The rearrangement uses TRBV4-1 and TRBJ1-4; D gene uncertain. V was clipped by 5 bases and J by 0 bases, with 16 bases between them. The CDR3 is 17 residues long. Looked up from germline, CDR1 is MGHRA and CDR2 is YSYEKL. In nucleotides, the CDR3 is TGCGCCAGCAGCTATTACCAGAGGGCCGCAACTAATGAAAAACTGTTTTTT. Its translation: CASSYYQRAATNEKLFF.

This clone was recorded once. V is TRBV14 and J is TRBJ2-1; TRBD2 agrees at 9 bases. Germline CDR1 reads SGHDN; CDR2 reads FVKESK. V shed 3 bases and J 8 bases; nucleotides not matched to a gene: 11. The CDR3 contains 16 residues. The CDR3 DNA is TGTGCCAGCAGCCACAAGGTAGCGGGAGTTGGCGATGAGCAGTTCTTC. This gives the protein CASSHKVAGVGDEQFF.

The chain joins TRBV7-8 to TRBJ1-1, with 7 bases aligning to TRBD1. The CDR3 consists of 13 residues. CDR1 SGHVS and CDR2 FQNEAQ come from the germline V gene. Trimming at V came to 4 bases and at J to 8 bases, leaving 7 bases not matched to a gene. The CDR3 DNA sequence: TGTGCCAGCAGCTCAGGGGGGACGCGGGAAGCTTTCTTT. It is translated as CASSSGGTREAFF.